Listed here are 5 T cell receptor beta chains from one sample, sequenced in a study of blood T cells in healthy people across ages. A sample-barcoded 5' primer and a J-beta primer mix were used in a second PCR of about 7 to 12 cycles. MiXCR, applied by TCRdb to the 5' RACE reads, yields one record per CDR3 protein. The data show roughly 550,000 distinct CDR3 sequences, with around 24% seen just once and around 10% held by the top ten. The data also belong to a second study, concerning T cells of mothers and their children.

Sequencing input: blood. Receptors were obtained from a boy aged 5-17 years in good health.

This clonotype has just a few counts. The V gene is TRBV7-3, the J gene TRBJ2-7; 7 nucleotides agree with TRBD2. The CDR3 is 12 amino acids. After removal of 5 bases from V and 6 bases from J, the junction contained 4 bases not matched to a gene. In germline, CDR1 is SGHTA, CDR2 FQGTGA. The CDR3 sequence is CASSTASGEQYF. The CDR3 DNA is TGTGCCAGCAGCACAGCTAGCGGCGAGCAGTACTTC.

The gene calls are TRBV27 and TRBJ1-2; D is undetermined. The CDR3 loop spans 13 amino acids. Germline assignment: CDR1 MNHEY and CDR2 SMNVEV (reference sequence). V was shortened by 6 bases and J by 4 bases, with 12 bases between the two germline ends. The CDR3, as DNA: TGTGCCAGCAGCCGTGGCAGCGTCTATGGCTACACCTTC. Translation: CASSRGSVYGYTF.

J is TRBJ2-1 and V is TRBV21-1; no DNA check was done on the table's D call, TRBD1. TRBV21-1 has pseudogene status. The CDR3 sequence is 13 residues long. In DNA, the CDR3 is TGTGCCAGCAGCATGGACAGGGTGAATGAGCAGTTCTTC. Residues: CASSMDRVNEQFF.

This clonotype was picked up a small number of times. This chain connects TRBV7-9 to TRBJ2-3; 8 positions agree with TRBD1. Germline CDR1 is SEHNR and CDR2 is FQNEAQ (reference sequence). The length of the CDR3 is 16 residues. V lost 4 bases to trimming and J lost 4 bases; unmatched junction nucleotides: 10. DNA of the CDR3: TGTGCCAGCAGCTATTGGGGCAGGGGGCCATCAGATACGCAGTATTTT. It is translated as CASSYWGRGPSDTQYF.

The V gene is TRBV5-5, the J gene TRBJ2-7, with 8 bases that match TRBD1. CDR1 SGHKS and CDR2 YYEKEE come from the germline V gene (reference sequence). The length of the CDR3 is 15 residues. Trimming removed 3 bases from V and 2 bases from J; junction bases left unmatched: 7. The CDR3 coding sequence is TGTGCCAGCAGCTCGCCCCGACAGGGGACCTACGAGCAGTACTTC. Translation: CASSSPRQGTYEQYF.